This T cell receptor (beta chain) stems from a study of cytomegalovirus exposure and HLA in healthy donors. Across the study: Inside one of the first data releases sat about 85 million unique TCRs taken from HLA-typed donors.

Healthy bone marrow donors supplied every sample. With respect to this clone: Its specificity is unknown.

The PCR had 60 Vbeta and 13 Jbeta primers. The authors' processing: Roughly 10 million shared chains were among some 80 million unique TCR beta chains counted in a later analysis. Assay: immunoSEQ multiplex PCR; the TCRdb copy retains only in-frame clones and omits some. The DNA gave D and trimming, while V, J and clone size come from that table. The repertoire holds roughly 160,000 clones, around four fifths seen once, with 1.3% in the top ten. Study-wide findings and caveats: The number of N-insertions in an Asian-associated ancestry cluster was reportedly below the roughly 670-donor mean in a later analysis.

This sequence originates from a woman in her fifties or sixties in good health and CMV-seronegative. The sequencing sample was made of PBMCs.

The CDR3 region is CASSGQGGLNNQPQHF. CDR3 bases: TGTGCCAGCAGTGGGCAGGGAGGGCTTAACAATCAGCCCCAGCATTTT. This chain connects TRBV2 to TRBJ1-5; D may be TRBD1 (5 bases). The V gene's germline CDR1 is SNHLY and CDR2 FYNNEI. V was pared by 4 bases and J by 3 bases, with 16 bases between. The CDR3 totals 16 residues.